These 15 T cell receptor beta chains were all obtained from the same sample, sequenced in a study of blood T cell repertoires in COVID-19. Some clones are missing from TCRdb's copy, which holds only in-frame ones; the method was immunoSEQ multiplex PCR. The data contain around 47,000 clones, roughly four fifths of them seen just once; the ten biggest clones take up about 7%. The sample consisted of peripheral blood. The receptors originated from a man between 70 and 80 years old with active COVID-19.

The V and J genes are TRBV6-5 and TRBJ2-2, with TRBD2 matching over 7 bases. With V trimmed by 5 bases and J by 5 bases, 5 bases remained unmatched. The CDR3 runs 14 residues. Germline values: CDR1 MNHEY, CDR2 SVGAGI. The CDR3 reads CASSPSGITGELFF. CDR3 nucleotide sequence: TGTGCCAGCAGTCCGAGCGGGATTACCGGGGAGCTGTTTTTT.

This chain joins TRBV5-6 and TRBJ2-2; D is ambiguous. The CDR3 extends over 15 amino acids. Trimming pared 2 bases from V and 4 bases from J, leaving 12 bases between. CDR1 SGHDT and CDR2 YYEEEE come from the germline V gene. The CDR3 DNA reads TGTGCCAGCAGCTTTTGGTCCTTCAGCACCGGGGAGCTGTTTTTT. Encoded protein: CASSFWSFSTGELFF.

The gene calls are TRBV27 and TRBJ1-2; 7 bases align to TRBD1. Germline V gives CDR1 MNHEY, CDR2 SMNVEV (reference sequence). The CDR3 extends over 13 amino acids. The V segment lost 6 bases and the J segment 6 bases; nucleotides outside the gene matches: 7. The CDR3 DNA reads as TGTGCCAGCAGAATGAAGGGGGCAAATGGCTACACCTTC. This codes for CASRMKGANGYTF.

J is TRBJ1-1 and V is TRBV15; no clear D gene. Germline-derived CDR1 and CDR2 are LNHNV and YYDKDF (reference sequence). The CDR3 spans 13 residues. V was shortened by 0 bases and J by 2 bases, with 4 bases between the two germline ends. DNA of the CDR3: TGTGCCACCAGCAGAGATCTTAACACTGAAGCTTTCTTT. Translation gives CATSRDLNTEAFF.

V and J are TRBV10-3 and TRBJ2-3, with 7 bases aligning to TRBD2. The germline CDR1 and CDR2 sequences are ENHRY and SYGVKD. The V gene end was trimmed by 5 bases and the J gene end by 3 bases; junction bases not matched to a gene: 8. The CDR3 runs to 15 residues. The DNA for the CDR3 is TGTGCCATCAGTAGAGAGCGGGGTGGGACAGATACGCAGTATTTT. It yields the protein CAISRERGGTDTQYF.

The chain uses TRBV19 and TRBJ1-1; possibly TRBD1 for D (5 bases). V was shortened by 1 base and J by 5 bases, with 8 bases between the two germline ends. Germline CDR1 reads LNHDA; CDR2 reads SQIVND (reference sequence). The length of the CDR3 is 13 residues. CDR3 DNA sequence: TGTGCCAGTAGTATAGGGGGGGGGACTGAAGCTTTCTTT. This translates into CASSIGGGTEAFF.

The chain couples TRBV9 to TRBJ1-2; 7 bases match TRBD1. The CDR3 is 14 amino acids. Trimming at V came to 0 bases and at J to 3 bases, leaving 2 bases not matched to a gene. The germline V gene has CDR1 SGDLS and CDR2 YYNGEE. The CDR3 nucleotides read TGTGCCAGCAGCGTAGCTACAGGGGACTATGGCTACACCTTC. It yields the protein CASSVATGDYGYTF.

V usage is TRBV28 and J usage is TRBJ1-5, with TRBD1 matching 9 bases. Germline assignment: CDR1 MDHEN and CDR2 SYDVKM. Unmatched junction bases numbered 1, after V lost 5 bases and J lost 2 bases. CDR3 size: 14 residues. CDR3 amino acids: CASSRTGGNQPQHF. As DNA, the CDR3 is TGTGCCAGCAGTAGGACAGGGGGCAATCAGCCCCAGCATTTT.

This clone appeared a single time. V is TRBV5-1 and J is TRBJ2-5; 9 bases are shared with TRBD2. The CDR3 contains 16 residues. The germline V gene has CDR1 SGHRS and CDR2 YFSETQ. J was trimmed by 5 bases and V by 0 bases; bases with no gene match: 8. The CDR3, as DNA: TGCGCCAGCAGCTTGGGCCTCAGCGGGGGGTCCGAGACCCAGTACTTC. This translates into CASSLGLSGGSETQYF.

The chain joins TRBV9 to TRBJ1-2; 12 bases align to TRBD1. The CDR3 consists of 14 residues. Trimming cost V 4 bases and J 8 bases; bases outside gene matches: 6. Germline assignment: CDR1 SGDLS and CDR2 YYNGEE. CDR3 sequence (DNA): TGTGCCAGCAGCCTGGGACAGGGGGCGCTCGGCTACACCTTC. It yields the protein CASSLGQGALGYTF.

CDR3 DNA: TGTGCCAGCAGTCCGCGAGGACAGTTGAACACTGAAGCTTTCTTT. Protein sequence: CASSPRGQLNTEAFF. The genes are TRBV6-6 and TRBJ1-1, with D possibly matching TRBD1 (6 bases). CDR3 length: 15 residues. CDR1 and CDR2 from the germline V gene are MNHNY and SVGAGI (reference sequence). V was clipped by 5 bases and J by 0 bases, with 13 bases between them.

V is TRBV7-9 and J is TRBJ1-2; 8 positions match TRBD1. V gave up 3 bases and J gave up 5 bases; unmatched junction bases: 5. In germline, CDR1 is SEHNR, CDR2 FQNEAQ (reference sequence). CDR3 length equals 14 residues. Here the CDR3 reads CASSFGQGAYGYTF. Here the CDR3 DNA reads TGTGCCAGCAGCTTTGGGCAGGGGGCTTATGGCTACACCTTC.

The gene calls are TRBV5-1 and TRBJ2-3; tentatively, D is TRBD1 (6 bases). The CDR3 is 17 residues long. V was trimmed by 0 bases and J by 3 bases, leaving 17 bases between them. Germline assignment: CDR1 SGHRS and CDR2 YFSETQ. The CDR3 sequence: CASSLATGTYNTDTQYF. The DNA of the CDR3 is TGCGCCAGCAGCTTGGCCACAGGGACGTATAATACAGATACGCAGTATTTT.

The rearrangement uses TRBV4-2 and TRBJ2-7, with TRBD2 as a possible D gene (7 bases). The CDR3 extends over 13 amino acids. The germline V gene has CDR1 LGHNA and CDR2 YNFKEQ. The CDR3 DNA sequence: TGTGCGAGCGGCGGGGGCCTCTCTTACGAGCAGTACTTC. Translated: CASGGGLSYEQYF.

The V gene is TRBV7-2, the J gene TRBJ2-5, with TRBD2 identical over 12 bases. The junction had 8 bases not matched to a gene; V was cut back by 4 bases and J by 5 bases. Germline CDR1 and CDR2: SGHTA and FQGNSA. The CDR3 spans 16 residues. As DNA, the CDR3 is TGTGCCAGCAGCTCGCTAGCGGGGGGGCACTACGAGACCCAGTACTTC. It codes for CASSSLAGGHYETQYF.